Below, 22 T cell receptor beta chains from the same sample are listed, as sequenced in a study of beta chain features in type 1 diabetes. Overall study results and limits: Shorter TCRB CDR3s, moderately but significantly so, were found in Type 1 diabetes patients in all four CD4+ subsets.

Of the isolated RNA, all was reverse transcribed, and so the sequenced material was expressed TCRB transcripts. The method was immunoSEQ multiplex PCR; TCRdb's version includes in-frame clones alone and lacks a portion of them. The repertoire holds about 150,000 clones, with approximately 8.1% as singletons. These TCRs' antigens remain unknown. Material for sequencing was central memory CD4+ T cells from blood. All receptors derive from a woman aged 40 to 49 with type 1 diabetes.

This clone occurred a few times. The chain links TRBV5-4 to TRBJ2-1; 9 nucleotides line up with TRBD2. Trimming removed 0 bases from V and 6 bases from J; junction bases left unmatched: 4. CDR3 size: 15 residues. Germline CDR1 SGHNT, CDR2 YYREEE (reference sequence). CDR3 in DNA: TGTGCCAGCAGCTTGGCACTAGCGGGTGTCAATGAGCAGTTCTTC. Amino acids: CASSLALAGVNEQFF.

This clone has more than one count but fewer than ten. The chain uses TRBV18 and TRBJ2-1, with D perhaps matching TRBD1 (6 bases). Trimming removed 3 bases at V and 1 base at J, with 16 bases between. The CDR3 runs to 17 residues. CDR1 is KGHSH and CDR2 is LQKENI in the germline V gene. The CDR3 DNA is TGTGCCAGCTCACCTTCTCCTAACAGGGAATCCTACAATGAGCAGTTCTTC. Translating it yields CASSPSPNRESYNEQFF. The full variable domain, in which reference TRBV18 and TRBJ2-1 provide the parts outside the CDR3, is NAGVMQNPRHLVRRRGQEARLRCSPMKGHSHVYWYRQLPEEGLKFMVYLQKENIIDESGMPKERFSAEFPKEGPSILRIQQVVRGDSAAYFCASSPSPNRESYNEQFFGPGTRLTVL.

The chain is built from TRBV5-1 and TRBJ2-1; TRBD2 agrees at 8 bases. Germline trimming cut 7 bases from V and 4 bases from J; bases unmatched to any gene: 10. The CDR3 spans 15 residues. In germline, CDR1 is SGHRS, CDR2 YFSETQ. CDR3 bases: TGCGCCAGCGCCACCCTAGCGGGTTCATACAATGAGCAGTTCTTC. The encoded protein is CASATLAGSYNEQFF.

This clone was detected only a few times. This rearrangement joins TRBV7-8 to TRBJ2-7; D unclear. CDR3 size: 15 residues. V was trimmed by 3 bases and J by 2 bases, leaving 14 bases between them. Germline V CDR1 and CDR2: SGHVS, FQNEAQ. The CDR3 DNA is TGTGCCAGCAGCTTGAGTAGCCATCTGCCCTACGAGCAGTACTTC. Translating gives CASSLSSHLPYEQYF.

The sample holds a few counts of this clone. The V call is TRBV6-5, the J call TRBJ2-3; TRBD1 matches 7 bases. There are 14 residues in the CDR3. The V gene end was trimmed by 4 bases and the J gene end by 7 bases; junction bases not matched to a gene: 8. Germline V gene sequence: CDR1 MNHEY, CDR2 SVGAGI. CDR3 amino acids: CASSSTGPSNTQYF. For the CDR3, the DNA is TGTGCCAGCAGTTCGACAGGGCCCTCCAATACGCAGTATTTT.

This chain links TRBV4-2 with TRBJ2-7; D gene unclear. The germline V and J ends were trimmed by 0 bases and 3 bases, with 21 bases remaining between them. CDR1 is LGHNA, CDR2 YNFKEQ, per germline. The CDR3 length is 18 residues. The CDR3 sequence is CASSQDLPGSLELYEQYF. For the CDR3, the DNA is TGTGCCAGCAGCCAAGATTTGCCAGGTTCGCTCGAGCTCTACGAGCAGTACTTC.

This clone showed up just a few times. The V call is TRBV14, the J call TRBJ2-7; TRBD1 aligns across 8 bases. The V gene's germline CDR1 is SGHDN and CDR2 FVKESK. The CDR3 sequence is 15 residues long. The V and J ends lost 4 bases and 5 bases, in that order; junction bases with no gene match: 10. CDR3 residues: CASSRGQVGANEQYF. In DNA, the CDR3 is TGTGCCAGCAGCCGGGGACAGGTGGGAGCCAACGAGCAGTACTTC. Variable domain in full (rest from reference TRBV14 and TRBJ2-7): EAGVTQFPSHSVIEKGQTVTLRCDPISGHDNLYWYRRVMGKEIKFLLHFVKESKQDESGMPNNRFLAERTGGTYSTLKVQPAELEDSGVYFCASSRGQVGANEQYFGPGTRLTVT.

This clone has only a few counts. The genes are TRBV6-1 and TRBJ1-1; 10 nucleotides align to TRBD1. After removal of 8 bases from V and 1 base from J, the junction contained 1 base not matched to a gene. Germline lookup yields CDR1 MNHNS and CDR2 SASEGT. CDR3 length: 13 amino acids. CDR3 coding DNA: TGTGCCAGCGGGGACAGGGGGAACACTGAAGCTTTCTTT. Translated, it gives CASGDRGNTEAFF.

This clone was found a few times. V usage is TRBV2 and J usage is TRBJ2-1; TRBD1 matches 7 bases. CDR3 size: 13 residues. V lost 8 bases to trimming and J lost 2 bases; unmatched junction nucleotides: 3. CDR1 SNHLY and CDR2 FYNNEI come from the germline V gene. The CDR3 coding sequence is TGTGCCAGCGGACAGGTAACCTACAATGAGCAGTTCTTC. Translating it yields CASGQVTYNEQFF.

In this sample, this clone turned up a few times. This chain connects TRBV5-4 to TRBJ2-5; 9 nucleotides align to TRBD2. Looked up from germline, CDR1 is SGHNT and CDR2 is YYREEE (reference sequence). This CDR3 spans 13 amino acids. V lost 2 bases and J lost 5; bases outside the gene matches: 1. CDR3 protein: CASSLLAGETQYF. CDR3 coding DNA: TGTGCCAGCAGCTTACTAGCGGGTGAGACCCAGTACTTC.

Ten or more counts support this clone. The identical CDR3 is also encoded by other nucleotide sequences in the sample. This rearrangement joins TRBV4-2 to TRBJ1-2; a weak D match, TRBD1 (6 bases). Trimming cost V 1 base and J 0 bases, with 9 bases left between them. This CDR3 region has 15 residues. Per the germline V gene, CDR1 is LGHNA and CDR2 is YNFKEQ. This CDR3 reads CASSQGEGANYGYTF. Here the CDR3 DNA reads TGTGCCAGCAGCCAAGGAGAGGGGGCTAACTATGGCTACACCTTC.

CDR3 in DNA: TGTGCCAGCCGCCAGGCAGTCATGCGAAACACCATATATTTT. Its translation is CASRQAVMRNTIYF. The chain links TRBV28 to TRBJ1-3, with D hard to call. The length of the CDR3 is 14 residues. V shed 8 bases and J shed 5 bases, with 16 bases lying between them. CDR1 and CDR2 (germline): MDHEN, SYDVKM. The variable domain in full, with the rest retrieved from reference TRBV28 and TRBJ1-3, is DVKVTQSSRYLVKRTGEKVFLECVQDMDHENMFWYRQDPGLGLRLIYFSYDVKMKEKGDIPEGYSVSREKKERFSLILESASTNQTSMYLCASRQAVMRNTIYFGEGSWLTVV.

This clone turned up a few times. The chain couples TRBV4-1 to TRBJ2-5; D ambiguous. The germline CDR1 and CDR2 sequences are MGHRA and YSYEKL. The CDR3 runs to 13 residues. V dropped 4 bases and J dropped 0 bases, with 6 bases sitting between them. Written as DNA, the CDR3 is TGCGCCAGCAGCCGGCAAAACCAAGAGACCCAGTACTTC. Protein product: CASSRQNQETQYF.

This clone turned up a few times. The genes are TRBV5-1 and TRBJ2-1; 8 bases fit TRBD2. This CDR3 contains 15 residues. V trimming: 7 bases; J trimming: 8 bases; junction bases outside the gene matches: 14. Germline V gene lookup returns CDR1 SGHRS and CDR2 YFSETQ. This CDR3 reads CASGSGQRETDEQFF. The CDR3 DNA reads TGCGCCAGCGGCTCAGGGCAGCGGGAGACCGATGAGCAGTTCTTC.

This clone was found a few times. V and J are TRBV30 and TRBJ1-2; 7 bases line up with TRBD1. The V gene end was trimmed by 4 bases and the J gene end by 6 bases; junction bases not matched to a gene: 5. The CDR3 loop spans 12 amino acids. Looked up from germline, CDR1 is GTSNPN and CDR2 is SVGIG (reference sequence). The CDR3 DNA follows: TGTGCCTGGACCGGGGGACAGAATGGCTACACCTTC. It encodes CAWTGGQNGYTF.

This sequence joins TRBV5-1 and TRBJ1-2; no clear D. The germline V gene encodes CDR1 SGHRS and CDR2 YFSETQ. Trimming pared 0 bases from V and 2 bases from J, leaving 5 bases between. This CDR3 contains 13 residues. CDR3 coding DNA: TGCGCCAGCAGCTTGGACACAAACTATGGCTACACCTTC. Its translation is CASSLDTNYGYTF.

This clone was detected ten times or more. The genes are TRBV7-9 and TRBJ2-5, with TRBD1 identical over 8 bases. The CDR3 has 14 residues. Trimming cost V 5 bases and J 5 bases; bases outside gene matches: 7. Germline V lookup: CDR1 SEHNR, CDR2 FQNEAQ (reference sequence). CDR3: CASSPSGGLETQYF. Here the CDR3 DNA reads TGTGCCAGCAGCCCCTCAGGGGGCTTGGAGACCCAGTACTTC.

The CDR3: CASSSPGQGDTQYF. In DNA, the CDR3 is TGTGCCAGCAGCTCACCGGGACAGGGGGATACGCAGTATTTT. The rearrangement links TRBV11-1 to TRBJ2-3, with 10 bases fitting TRBD1. V lost 4 bases, J lost 6 bases, and 4 bases stayed unmatched. Germline CDR1 is SGHAT and CDR2 is FQDESV (reference sequence). This CDR3 has 14 amino acids.

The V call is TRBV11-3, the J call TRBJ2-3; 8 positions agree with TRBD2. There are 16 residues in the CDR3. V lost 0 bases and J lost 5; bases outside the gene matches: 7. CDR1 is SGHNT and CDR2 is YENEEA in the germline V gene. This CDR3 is CASSLDGGAGVDTQYF. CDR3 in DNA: TGTGCCAGCAGCTTAGATGGTGGAGCGGGAGTAGATACGCAGTATTTT.

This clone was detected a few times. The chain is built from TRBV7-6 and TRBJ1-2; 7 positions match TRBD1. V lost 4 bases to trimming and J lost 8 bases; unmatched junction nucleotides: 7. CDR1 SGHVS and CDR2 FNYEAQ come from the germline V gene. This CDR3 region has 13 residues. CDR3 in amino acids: CASSSGQAWGYTF. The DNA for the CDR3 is TGTGCCAGCAGCTCCGGACAGGCCTGGGGCTACACCTTC.

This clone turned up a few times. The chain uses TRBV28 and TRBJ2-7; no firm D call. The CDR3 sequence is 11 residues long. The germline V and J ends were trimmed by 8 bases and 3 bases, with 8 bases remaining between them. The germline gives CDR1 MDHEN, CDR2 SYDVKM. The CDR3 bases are TGTGCCAGCCAACAAGTCTACGAGCAGTACTTC. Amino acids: CASQQVYEQYF.

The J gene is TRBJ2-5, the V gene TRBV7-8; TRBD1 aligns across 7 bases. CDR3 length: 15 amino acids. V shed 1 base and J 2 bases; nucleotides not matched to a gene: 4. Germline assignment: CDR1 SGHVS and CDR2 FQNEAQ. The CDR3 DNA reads TGTGCCAGCAGCTTAGGACAGGGTGGACAAGAGACCCAGTACTTC. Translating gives CASSLGQGGQETQYF. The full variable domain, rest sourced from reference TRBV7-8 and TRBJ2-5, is GAGVSQSPRYKVAKRGQDVALRCDPISGHVSLFWYQQALGQGPEFLTYFQNEAQLDKSGLPSDRFFAERPEGSVSTLKIQRTQQEDSAVYLCASSLGQGGQETQYFGPGTRLLVL.